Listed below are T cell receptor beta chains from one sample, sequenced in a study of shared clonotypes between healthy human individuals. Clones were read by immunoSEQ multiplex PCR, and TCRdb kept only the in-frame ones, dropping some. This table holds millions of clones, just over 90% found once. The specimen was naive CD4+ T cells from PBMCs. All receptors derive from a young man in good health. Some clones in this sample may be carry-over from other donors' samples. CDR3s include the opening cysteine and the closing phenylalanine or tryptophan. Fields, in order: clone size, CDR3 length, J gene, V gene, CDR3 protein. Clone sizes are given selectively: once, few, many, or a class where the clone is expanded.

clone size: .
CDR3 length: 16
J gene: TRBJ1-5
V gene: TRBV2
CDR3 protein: CASTGGSAYSNQPQHF

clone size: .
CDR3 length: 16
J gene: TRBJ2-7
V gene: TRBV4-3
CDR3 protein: CASSQGIAGDPYEQYF

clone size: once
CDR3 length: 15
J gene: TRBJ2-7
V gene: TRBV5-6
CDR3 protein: CASKLWGKVSYEQYF

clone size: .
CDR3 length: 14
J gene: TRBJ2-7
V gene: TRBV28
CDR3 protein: CASSPGTQLGEQYF

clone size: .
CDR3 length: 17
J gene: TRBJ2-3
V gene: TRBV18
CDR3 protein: CASSPLLAGGPTDTQYF

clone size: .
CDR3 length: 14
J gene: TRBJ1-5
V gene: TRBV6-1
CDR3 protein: CASFGPVSNQPQHF

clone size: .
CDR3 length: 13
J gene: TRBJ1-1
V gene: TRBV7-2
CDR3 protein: CASSPPGNTEAFF

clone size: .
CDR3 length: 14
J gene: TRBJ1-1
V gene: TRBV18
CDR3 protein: CASSRERLLTEAFF

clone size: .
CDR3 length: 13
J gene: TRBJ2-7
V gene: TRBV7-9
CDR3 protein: CASGIAGSYEQYF

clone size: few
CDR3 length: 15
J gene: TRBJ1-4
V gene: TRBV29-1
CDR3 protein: CSVEDFGPESEKLFF

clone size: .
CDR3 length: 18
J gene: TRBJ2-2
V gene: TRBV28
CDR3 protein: CASSLDRGRGSGTGELFF

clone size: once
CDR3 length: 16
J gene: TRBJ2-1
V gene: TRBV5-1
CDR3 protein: CASSLRSSVLYNEQFF

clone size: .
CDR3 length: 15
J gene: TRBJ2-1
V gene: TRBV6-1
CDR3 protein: CASSGKGTSYNEQFF

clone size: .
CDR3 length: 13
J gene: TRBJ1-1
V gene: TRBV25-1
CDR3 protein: CASRDRKNTEAFF

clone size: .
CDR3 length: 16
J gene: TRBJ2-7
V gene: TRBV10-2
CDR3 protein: CASRTGTSGPGWEQYF

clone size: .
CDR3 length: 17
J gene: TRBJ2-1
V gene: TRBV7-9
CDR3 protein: CASSFRLAGNVDNEQFF

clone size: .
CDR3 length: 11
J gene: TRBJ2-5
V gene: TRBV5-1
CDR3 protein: CASARQETQYF

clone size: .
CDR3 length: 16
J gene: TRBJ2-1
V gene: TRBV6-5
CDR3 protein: CASSFAGLAGSNEQFF

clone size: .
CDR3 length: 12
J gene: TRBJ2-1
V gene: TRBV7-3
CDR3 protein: CASSVTLGEQFF

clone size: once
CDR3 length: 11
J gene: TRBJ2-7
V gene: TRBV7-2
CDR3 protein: CASSSRAEQYF

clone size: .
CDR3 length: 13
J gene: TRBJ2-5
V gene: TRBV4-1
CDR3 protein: CASSQDAGETQYF

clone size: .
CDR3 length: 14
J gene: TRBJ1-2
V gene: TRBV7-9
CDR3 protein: CASSLAGWRGGYTF

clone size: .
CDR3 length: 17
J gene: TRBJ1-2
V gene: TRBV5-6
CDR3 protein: CASSSGVVAGNIYGYTF

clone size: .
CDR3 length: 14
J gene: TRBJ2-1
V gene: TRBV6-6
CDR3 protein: CASSYSSRGDEQFF

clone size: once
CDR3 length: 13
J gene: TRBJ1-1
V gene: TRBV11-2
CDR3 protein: CASNPTLGTEAFF

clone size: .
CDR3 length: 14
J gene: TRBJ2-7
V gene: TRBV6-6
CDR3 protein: CASSLGTSFYEQYF

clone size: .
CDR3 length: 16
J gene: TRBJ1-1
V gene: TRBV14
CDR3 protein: CASSQEIGILNTEAFF

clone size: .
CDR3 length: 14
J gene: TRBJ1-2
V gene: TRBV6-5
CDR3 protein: CATQRGQAFYGYTF

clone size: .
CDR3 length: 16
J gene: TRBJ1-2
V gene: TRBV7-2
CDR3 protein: CASSLAGAELHDGYTF

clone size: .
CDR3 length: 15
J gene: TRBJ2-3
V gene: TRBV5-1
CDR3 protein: CASSLETLGTDTQYF

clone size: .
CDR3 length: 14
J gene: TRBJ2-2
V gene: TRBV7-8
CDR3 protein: CASSLERRTGELFF

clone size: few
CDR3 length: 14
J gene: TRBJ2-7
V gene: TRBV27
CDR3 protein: CASSLLQGSYEQYF

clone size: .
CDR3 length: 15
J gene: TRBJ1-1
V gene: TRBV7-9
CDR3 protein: CASSSLGGAGAEAFF

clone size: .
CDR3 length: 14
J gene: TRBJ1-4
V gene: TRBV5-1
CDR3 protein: CASSLRGANEKLFF

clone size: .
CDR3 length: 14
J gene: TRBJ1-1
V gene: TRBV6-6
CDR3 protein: CASSNRQGNTEAFF

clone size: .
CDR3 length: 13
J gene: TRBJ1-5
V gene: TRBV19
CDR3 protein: CASRGTGGSPQHF

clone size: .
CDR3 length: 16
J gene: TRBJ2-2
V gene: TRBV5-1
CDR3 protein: CASSLEGERNTGELFF

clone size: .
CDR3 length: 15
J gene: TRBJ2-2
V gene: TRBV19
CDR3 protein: CASSIVDSNTGELFF

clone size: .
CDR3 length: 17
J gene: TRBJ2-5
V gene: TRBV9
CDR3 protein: CASSRSRDRGRQETQYF

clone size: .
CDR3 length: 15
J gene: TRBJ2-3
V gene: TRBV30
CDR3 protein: CAWGAYLPGTDTQYF

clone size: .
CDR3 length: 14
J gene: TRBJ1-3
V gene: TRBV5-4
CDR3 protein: CASSESSPGNTIYF

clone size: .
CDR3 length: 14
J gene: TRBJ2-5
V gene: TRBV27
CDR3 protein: CASSLRDSGETQYF

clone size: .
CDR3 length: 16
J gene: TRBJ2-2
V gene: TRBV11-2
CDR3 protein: CASSLGEREGIGELFF

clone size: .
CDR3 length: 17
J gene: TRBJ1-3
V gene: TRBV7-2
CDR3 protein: CASSLWGQGASGNTIYF

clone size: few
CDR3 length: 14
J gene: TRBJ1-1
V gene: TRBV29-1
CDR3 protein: CSVGRRQAGTEAFF

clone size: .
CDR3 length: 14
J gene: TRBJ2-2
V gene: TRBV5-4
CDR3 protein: CASRPQGGTGELFF

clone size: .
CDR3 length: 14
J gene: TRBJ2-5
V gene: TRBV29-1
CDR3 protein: CSAGTDTIGETQYF

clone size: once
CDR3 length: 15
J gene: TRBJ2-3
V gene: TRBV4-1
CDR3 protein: CASRDRGGHTDTQYF

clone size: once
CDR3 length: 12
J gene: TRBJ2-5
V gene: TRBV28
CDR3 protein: CASSFRWETQYF

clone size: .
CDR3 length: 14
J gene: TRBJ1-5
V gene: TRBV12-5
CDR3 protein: CASAGGIGDQPQHF

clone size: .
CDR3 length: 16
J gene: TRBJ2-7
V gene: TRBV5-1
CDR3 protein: CASSLAFYLPAYEQYF

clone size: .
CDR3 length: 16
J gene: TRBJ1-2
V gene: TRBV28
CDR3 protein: CASTFSQGPKGNGYTF

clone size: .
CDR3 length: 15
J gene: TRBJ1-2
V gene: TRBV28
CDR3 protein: CASSFRAGPNYGYTF

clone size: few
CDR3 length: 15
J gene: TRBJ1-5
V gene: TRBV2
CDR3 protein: CASRDTGGRNQPQHF